The T cell receptor beta chain under discussion was sequenced for a study of cytomegalovirus exposure and HLA in healthy donors. Findings of the study overall: Overall, roughly 170 TCR beta chains were annotated as cytomegalovirus-associated.

Regarding this clone: Its specificity is unknown.

It was with 60 Vbeta and 13 Jbeta primers that the PCR ran. Sequencing was performed with immunoSEQ multiplex PCR; in TCRdb, only in-frame clones are kept and a portion is missing. The repertoire holds approximately 88,000 clones, with 76% as singletons. Germline-derived CDR1 and CDR2 are SGHNT and YYREEE (reference sequence). The CDR3 totals 15 residues. The V end lost 4 bases, the J end lost 0 bases, and 13 bases lay between the germline ends. Sequences were obtained from PBMCs. The TCR comes from a male donor in good health and CMV-seronegative. The chain joins TRBV5-4 to TRBJ1-1; D uncertain. This CDR3 is CASSPRPGLNTEAFF. In nucleotides, the CDR3 is TGTGCCAGCAGCCCCCGGCCCGGGTTGAACACTGAAGCTTTCTTT.